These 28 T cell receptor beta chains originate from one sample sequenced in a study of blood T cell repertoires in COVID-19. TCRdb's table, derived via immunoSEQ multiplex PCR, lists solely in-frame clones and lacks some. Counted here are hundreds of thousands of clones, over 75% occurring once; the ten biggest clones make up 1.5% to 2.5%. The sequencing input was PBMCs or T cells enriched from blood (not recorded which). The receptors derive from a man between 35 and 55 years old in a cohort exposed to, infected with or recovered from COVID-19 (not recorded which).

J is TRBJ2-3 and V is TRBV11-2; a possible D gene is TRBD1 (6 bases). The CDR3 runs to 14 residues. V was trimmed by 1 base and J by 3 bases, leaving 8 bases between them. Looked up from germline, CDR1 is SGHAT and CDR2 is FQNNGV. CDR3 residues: CASSLVQGTDTQYF. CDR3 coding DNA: TGTGCCAGCAGCTTAGTCCAGGGGACAGATACGCAGTATTTT.

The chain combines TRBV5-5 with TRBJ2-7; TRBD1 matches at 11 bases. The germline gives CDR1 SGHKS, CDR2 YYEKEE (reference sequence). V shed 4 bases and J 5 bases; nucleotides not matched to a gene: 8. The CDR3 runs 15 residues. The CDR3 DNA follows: TGTGCCAGCAGCCCCAGGAGGGGACAGGGGGACGAGCAGTACTTC. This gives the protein CASSPRRGQGDEQYF.

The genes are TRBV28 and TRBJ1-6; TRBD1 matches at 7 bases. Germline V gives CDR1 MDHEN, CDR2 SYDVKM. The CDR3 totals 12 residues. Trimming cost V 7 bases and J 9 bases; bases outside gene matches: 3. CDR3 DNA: TGTGCCAGCACCTCAGGGGGTTCACCCCTCCACTTT. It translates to CASTSGGSPLHF.

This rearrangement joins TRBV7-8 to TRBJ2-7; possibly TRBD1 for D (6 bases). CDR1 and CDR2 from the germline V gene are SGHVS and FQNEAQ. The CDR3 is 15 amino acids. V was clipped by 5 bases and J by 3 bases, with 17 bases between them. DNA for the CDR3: TGTGCCAGCAGCCTATTACAGGGTATGGTCTACGAGCAGTACTTC. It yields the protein CASSLLQGMVYEQYF.

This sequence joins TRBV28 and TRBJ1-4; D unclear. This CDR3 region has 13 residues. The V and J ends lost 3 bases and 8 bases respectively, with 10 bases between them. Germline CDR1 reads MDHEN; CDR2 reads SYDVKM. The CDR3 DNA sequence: TGTGCCAGCAGTTTTACGAGGCCCGAAAAACTGTTTTTT. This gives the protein CASSFTRPEKLFF.

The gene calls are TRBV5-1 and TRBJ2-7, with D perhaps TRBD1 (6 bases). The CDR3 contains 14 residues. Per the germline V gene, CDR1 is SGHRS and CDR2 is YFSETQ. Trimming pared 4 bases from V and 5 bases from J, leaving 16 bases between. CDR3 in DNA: TGCGCCAGCAGCAAGGACAGCAGTCGGGACGAGCAGTACTTC. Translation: CASSKDSSRDEQYF.

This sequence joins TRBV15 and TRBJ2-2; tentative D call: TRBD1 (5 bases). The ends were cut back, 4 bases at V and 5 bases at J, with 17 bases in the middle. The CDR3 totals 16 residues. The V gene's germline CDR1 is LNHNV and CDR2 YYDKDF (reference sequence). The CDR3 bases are TGTGCCACCAGCATGTCAGGGTCAAGGCGGACCGGGGAGCTGTTTTTT. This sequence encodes CATSMSGSRRTGELFF.

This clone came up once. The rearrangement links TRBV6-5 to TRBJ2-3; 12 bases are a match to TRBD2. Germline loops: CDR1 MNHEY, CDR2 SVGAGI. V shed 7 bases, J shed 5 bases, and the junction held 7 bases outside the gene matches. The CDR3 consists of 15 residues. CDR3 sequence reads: CASILAGGGGDTQYF. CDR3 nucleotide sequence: TGTGCCAGCATTCTAGCGGGGGGGGGCGGAGATACGCAGTATTTT.

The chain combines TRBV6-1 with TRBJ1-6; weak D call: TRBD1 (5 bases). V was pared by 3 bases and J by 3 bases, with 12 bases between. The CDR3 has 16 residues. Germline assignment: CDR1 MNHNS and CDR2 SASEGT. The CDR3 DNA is TGTGCCAGCAGTGACGACAGTTGGGTCTATAATTCACCCCTCCACTTT. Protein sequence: CASSDDSWVYNSPLHF.

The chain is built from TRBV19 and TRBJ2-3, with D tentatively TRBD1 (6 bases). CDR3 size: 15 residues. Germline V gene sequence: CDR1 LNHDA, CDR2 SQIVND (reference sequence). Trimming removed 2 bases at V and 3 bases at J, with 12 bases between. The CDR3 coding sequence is TGTGCCAGTAGTATACCGGGAACAGGGACAGATACGCAGTATTTT. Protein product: CASSIPGTGTDTQYF.

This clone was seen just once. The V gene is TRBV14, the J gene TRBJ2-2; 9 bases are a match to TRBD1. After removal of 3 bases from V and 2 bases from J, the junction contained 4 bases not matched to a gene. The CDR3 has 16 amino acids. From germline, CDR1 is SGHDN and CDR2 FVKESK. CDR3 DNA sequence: TGTGCCAGCAGCCAGAGACAGGGGGTTAACACCGGGGAGCTGTTTTTT. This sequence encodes CASSQRQGVNTGELFF.

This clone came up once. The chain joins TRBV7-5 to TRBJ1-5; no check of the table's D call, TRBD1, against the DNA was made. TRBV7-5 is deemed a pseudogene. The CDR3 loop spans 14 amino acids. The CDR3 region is CVRAISRGNQPQHF. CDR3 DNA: TGTGTCAGAGCCATCTCCAGGGGCAATCAGCCCCAGCATTTT.

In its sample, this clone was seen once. The CDR3 protein is CASSLLATPINSPLHF. The CDR3 coding sequence is TGTGCCAGCAGTTTATTAGCCACCCCTATCAATTCACCCCTCCACTTT. The chain uses TRBV27 and TRBJ1-6; D gene uncertain. The V gene's germline CDR1 is MNHEY and CDR2 SMNVEV (reference sequence). CDR3 size: 16 residues. V was pared by 1 base and J by 7 bases, with 14 bases between.

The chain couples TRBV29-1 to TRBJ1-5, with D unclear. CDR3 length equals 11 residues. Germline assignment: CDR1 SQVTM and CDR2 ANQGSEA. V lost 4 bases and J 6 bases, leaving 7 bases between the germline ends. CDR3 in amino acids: CSVGNGQPQHF. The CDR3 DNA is TGCAGCGTTGGTAACGGTCAGCCCCAGCATTTT. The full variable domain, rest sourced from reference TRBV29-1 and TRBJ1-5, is SAVISQKPSRDICQRGTSLTIQCQVDSQVTMMFWYRQQPGQSLTLIATANQGSEATYESGFVIDKFPISRPNLTFSTLTVSNMSPEDSSIYLCSVGNGQPQHFGDGTRLSIL.

The CDR3 DNA reads TGTGCCAGCAGCCAAGACTGGCTAGCGGGAGTGGGCGGGGAGCTGTTTTTT. The encoded protein is CASSQDWLAGVGGELFF. The chain links TRBV3-1 (or the pseudogene TRBV3-2) to TRBJ2-2; 10 bases map to TRBD2. CDR1 LGHDT and CDR2 YNNKEL come from the germline V gene (reference sequence). V shed 0 bases, J shed 7 bases, and the junction held 8 bases outside the gene matches. This CDR3 has 17 amino acids.

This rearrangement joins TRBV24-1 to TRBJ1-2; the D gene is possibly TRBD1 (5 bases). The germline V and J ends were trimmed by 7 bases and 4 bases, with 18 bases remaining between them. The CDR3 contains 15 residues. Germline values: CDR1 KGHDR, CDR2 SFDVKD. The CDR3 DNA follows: TGTGCCACCAGCCCGGCGGAGGGGTTACTCTATGGCTACACCTTC. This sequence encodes CATSPAEGLLYGYTF.

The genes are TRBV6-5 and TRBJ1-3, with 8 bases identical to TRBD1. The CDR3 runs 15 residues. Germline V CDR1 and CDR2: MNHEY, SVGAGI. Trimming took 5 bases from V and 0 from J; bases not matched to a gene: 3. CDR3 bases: TGTGCCAGCAGTAACGGACAGGGCTCTGGAAACACCATATATTTT. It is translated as CASSNGQGSGNTIYF.

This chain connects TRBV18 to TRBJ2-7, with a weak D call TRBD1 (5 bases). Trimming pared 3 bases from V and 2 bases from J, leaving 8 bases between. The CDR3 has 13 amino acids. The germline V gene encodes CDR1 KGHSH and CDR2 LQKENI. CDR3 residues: CASSPPGPYEQYF. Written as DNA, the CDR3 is TGTGCCAGCTCACCGCCAGGGCCCTACGAGCAGTACTTC.

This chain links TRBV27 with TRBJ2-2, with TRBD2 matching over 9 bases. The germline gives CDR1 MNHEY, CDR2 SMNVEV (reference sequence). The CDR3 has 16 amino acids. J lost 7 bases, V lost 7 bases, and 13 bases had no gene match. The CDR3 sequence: CASKSSIAGVIGELFF. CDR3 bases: TGTGCCAGCAAGTCAAGCATAGCGGGAGTAATCGGGGAGCTGTTTTTT.

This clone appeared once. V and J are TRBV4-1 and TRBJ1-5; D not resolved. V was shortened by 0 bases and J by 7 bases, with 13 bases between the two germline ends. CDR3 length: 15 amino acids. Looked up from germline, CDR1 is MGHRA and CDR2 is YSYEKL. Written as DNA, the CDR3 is TGCGCCAGCAGCCAAGATCTAGTACGGGTCCAGCCCCAGCATTTT. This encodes CASSQDLVRVQPQHF.

The CDR3 sequence: CASSLAQGAQYYGYTF. The CDR3 nucleotides read TGTGCCAGCAGCTTAGCACAGGGGGCGCAGTACTATGGCTACACCTTC. The chain has TRBV7-9 and TRBJ1-2; 9 positions match TRBD1. V lost 0 bases and J lost 3; bases outside the gene matches: 5. The germline CDR1 and CDR2 sequences are SEHNR and FQNEAQ (reference sequence). This CDR3 comprises 16 residues.

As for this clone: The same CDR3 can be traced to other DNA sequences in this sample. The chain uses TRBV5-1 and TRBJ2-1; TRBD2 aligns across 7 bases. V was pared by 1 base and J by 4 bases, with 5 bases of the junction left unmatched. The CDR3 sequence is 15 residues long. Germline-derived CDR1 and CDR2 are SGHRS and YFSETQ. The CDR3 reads CASSLSSGTYNEQFF. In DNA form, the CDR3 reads TGCGCCAGCAGCTTGTCTAGCGGCACTTACAATGAGCAGTTCTTC.

CDR3 sequence: CAWSAGHPKVYEQYF. CDR3 in DNA: TGTGCCTGGAGTGCGGGACATCCTAAGGTCTACGAGCAGTACTTC. This chain connects TRBV30 to TRBJ2-7, with D perhaps TRBD1 (6 bases). Germline CDR1 and CDR2: GTSNPN and SVGIG (reference sequence). This CDR3 has 15 residues. The ends were cut back, 1 base at V and 3 bases at J, with 16 bases in the middle.

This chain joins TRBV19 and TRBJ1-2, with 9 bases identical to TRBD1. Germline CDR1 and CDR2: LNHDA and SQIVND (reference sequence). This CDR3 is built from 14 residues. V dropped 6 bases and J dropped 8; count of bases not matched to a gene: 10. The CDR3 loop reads CASSTIQGARGYTF. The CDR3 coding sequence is TGTGCCAGTAGCACCATACAGGGGGCGCGGGGCTACACCTTC.

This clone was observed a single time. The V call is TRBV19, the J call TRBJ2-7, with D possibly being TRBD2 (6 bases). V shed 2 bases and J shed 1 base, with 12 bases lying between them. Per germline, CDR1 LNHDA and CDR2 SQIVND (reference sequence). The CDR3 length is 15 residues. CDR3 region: CASSIMGGISYEQYF. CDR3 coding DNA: TGTGCCAGTAGTATAATGGGCGGGATTTCCTACGAGCAGTACTTC.

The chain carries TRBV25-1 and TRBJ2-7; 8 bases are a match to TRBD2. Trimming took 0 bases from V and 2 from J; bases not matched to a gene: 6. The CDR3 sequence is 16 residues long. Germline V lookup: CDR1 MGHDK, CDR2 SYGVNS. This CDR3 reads CASSEYITSGTYEQYF. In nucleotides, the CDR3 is TGTGCCAGCAGTGAATATATAACTAGCGGAACCTACGAGCAGTACTTC.

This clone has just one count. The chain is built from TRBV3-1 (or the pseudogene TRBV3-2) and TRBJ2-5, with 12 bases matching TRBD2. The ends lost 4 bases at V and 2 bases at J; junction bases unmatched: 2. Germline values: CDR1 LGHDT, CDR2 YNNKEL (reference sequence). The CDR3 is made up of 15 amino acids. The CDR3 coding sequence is TGTGCCAGCAGCCCAGGACTAGCGGGGCAAGAGACCCAGTACTTC. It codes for CASSPGLAGQETQYF.

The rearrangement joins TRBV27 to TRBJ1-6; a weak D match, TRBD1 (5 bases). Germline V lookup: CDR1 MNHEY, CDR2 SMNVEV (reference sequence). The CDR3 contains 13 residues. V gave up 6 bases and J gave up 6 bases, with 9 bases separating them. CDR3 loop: CASRPTANSPLHF. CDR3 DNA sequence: TGTGCCAGCAGGCCGACAGCTAATTCACCCCTCCACTTT.